The TCR beta chain described here comes from a study of regulatory T cells in long-lasting Graves disease. Study in general: Graves' disease counted as persistent after over 5 years of antithyroid drugs with positive TSH receptor antibodies.

The CDR3 sequence is 15 residues long. The V gene's germline CDR1 is SGHVS and CDR2 FQNEAQ. The V end lost 5 bases, the J end lost 0 bases, and 13 bases lay between the germline ends. The time point here: persistent/refractory GD, antithyroid drugs over 5 years with positive TRAb. PBMC-extracted RNA yielded the TCR library. Relying on iRepertoire HTBI primers and Arm-PCR of CDR3 regions, the team built TCR beta libraries. TCRdb analysed the multiplex PCR reads with MiXCR anew, one entry per CDR3 protein. The sample has about 450,000 distinct CDR3 sequences, about a quarter seen once. General observations from the study: Compared with new cases, persistent Graves' patients showed reduced TCR diversity. Public clonotype sharing was higher in persistent than newly diagnosed patients.

This clonotype has a count of ten or more. Its antigen remains unknown. The chain couples TRBV7-8 to TRBJ1-2, with D perhaps TRBD1 (6 bases). The input for sequencing was peripheral blood mononuclear cells (PBMCs), taken when the disease was refractory, from a patient treated with antithyroid drugs. The origin of this receptor is a female donor with Graves disease. CDR3: CASSTWTEANYGYTF. The CDR3 DNA is TGTGCCAGCAGCACCTGGACAGAAGCTAACTATGGCTACACCTTC.